One and the same sample provided the 30 T cell receptor beta chains below, sequenced in a study of response to subunit inactivated influenza vaccine. MiXCR, run by TCRdb on the RT-PCR reads, gives a single entry per CDR3 protein. This sample has approximately 200,000 distinct CDR3 sequences, with about an eighth found just once. This material consisted of CD8+ T cells sorted from PBMCs, taken around 5 days after vaccination. The receptor source for this set is a man aged 50 to 59 who received an inactivated influenza vaccine.

The CDR3 bases are TGTGCCAGCAGTTACTCGAGGGCCCGGGAGCAGTTCTTC. It translates to CASSYSRAREQFF. This chain links TRBV6-5 with TRBJ2-1; TRBD2 might be the D (5 bases). The CDR3 is 13 residues long. The germline CDR1 and CDR2 sequences are MNHEY and SVGAGI. V gave up 0 bases and J gave up 10 bases, with 10 bases separating them.

The chain uses TRBV28 and TRBJ2-7, with 10 positions matching TRBD2. The CDR3 consists of 15 residues. After removal of 6 bases from V and 5 bases from J, the junction contained 10 bases not matched to a gene. CDR1 is MDHEN and CDR2 is SYDVKM in the germline V gene. CDR3 nucleotide sequence: TGTGCCAGCAGCTCCCCTCCTAGCGGGAGCAACGAGCAGTACTTC. Translated: CASSSPPSGSNEQYF.

This clonotype has a handful of counts. The J gene is TRBJ2-3, the V gene TRBV7-2, with 8 positions matching TRBD2. In germline, CDR1 is SGHTA, CDR2 FQGNSA. V lost 4 bases and J lost 0; bases outside the gene matches: 6. This CDR3 is 16 amino acids long. The chain's CDR3 is CASSYFSGTSTDTQYF. In DNA form, the CDR3 reads TGTGCCAGCAGCTATTTTAGCGGGACAAGCACAGATACGCAGTATTTT.

The chain employs TRBV20-1 and TRBJ2-7; the D gene is possibly TRBD1 (6 bases). Trimming stripped 4 bases from V and 3 bases from J, with 13 bases between. Germline V gene data show CDR1 as DFQATT and CDR2 as SNEGSKA (reference sequence). The CDR3 is made up of 13 amino acids. The CDR3 DNA is TGCAGTGCTACCTCCGGGACACTCTACGAGCAGTACTTC. Its translation: CSATSGTLYEQYF.

This clonotype showed up many times. The CDR3 DNA reads as TGTGCCAGCAGCCAAGCGGGAAGCTCCTACAATGAGCAGTTCTTC. Translating gives CASSQAGSSYNEQFF. The gene calls are TRBV4-2 and TRBJ2-1, with D possibly being TRBD2 (5 bases). Trimming left V 1 base short and J 0 bases short, with 7 bases between. This CDR3 region has 15 residues. Germline V gene data show CDR1 as LGHNA and CDR2 as YNFKEQ.

This clonotype was recorded a few times. This rearrangement joins TRBV9 to TRBJ2-7; 7 bases are a match to TRBD1. Losses at the gene ends were 0 bases for V and 5 bases for J; bases not matched to a gene: 5. Germline V gene data show CDR1 as SGDLS and CDR2 as YYNGEE. The CDR3 has 14 amino acids. As DNA, the CDR3 is TGTGCCAGCAGCGTAGTTAGGGGGCACAACGAGCAGTACTTC. It encodes CASSVVRGHNEQYF. Full variable domain (rest looked up from reference TRBV9 and TRBJ2-7): DSGVTQTPKHLITATGQRVTLRCSPRSGDLSVYWYQQSLDQGLQFLIQYYNGEERAKGNILERFSAQQFPDLHSELNLSSLELGDSALYFCASSVVRGHNEQYFGPGTRLTVT.

The chain is built from TRBV20-1 and TRBJ2-5; 9 positions match TRBD2. The ends lost 4 bases at V and 1 base at J; junction bases unmatched: 19. The CDR3 sequence is 19 residues long. CDR1 DFQATT and CDR2 SNEGSKA come from the germline V gene (reference sequence). In DNA, the CDR3 is TGCAGTGCTACGGGACTGGGAGGACTAGCGTGGGTCACCCAAGAGACCCAGTACTTC. This gives the protein CSATGLGGLAWVTQETQYF.

This clonotype was picked up a small number of times. The V call is TRBV4-1, the J call TRBJ2-1, with 7 nucleotides matching TRBD1. The CDR3 is 14 residues long. Germline loops: CDR1 MGHRA, CDR2 YSYEKL. With 4 bases clipped from V and 4 bases from J, the junction kept 4 bases outside the gene matches. This CDR3 reads CASSPQTGYNEQFF. The DNA of the CDR3 is TGCGCCAGCAGCCCCCAGACAGGGTACAATGAGCAGTTCTTC.

CDR3 sequence: CASSEGSPMNTEAFF. CDR3 DNA sequence: TGTGCCAGCAGCGAGGGAAGCCCTATGAACACTGAAGCTTTCTTT. The chain carries TRBV9 and TRBJ1-1; D is ambiguous. Germline assignment: CDR1 SGDLS and CDR2 YYNGEE. The CDR3 is 15 amino acids. Deletions cut 3 bases from V and 0 bases from J, with 12 bases between.

This clonotype has at least ten counts. This chain uses TRBV7-8 with TRBJ2-7, with D hard to call. Between the trimmed V and J ends, which lost 5 bases and 1 base, there was a span of 3 bases. Per germline, CDR1 SGHVS and CDR2 FQNEAQ. The length of the CDR3 is 11 residues. DNA of the CDR3: TGTGCCAGCAGCGTTTCCTACGAGCAGTACTTC. Translating it yields CASSVSYEQYF.

This clonotype was picked up many times. The V gene is TRBV7-9, the J gene TRBJ1-3; D unresolved. V was pared by 5 bases and J by 2 bases, with 13 bases between. CDR3 length: 15 residues. Germline V gives CDR1 SEHNR, CDR2 FQNEAQ (reference sequence). The CDR3 reads CASSPGWETGNTIYF. The CDR3 region has the DNA TGTGCCAGCAGCCCCGGGTGGGAGACTGGAAACACCATATATTTT.

This clonotype came up a few times. This chain joins TRBV29-1 and TRBJ2-7; the D is unclear. This CDR3 spans 12 amino acids. CDR1 is SQVTM, CDR2 ANQGSEA, per germline. V was trimmed by 6 bases and J by 4 bases, leaving 13 bases between them. The CDR3 nucleotides read TGCAGCGTCCAGCAGACCCTATACGAGCAGTACTTC. It translates to CSVQQTLYEQYF.

This clonotype was picked up a small number of times. The J gene is TRBJ2-7, the V gene TRBV5-6, with D perhaps being TRBD1 or TRBD2 (5 bases each). The CDR3 loop spans 13 amino acids. Per germline, CDR1 SGHDT and CDR2 YYEEEE. Between the trimmed V and J ends, which lost 3 bases and 3 bases, there was a span of 10 bases. Here the CDR3 reads CASSSGTRYEQYF. In DNA, the CDR3 is TGTGCCAGCAGCTCCGGGACGCGCTACGAGCAGTACTTC.

The chain combines TRBV5-1 with TRBJ1-2, with 7 bases fitting TRBD1. Per germline, CDR1 SGHRS and CDR2 YFSETQ. The CDR3 consists of 14 residues. Trimming took 4 bases from V and 3 from J; bases not matched to a gene: 6. Here the CDR3 reads CASSPTGFYYGYTF. The CDR3 region has the DNA TGCGCCAGCAGCCCGACAGGGTTTTACTATGGCTACACCTTC.

In its sample, this clonotype was seen many times. The chain employs TRBV12-3 or TRBV12-4 and TRBJ1-1; weak D call: TRBD1 (6 bases). The CDR3 has 12 amino acids. The V and J ends lost 7 bases and 6 bases respectively, with 12 bases between them. As DNA, the CDR3 is TGTGCCAGCACGGAGGCAGGGGCTGAAGCTTTCTTT. This encodes CASTEAGAEAFF.

The rearrangement joins TRBV5-1 to TRBJ1-1; D remains unclear. CDR3 size: 11 residues. Trimming took off 3 bases at V and 7 bases at J, with 7 bases between the two ends. Germline lookup yields CDR1 SGHRS and CDR2 YFSETQ. CDR3 DNA: TGCGCCAGCAGCTCTTCCTATGAAGCTTTCTTT. This codes for CASSSSYEAFF. The whole variable domain, remainder taken from reference TRBV5-1 and TRBJ1-1, is KAGVTQTPRYLIKTRGQQVTLSCSPISGHRSVSWYQQTPGQGLQFLFEYFSETQRNKGNFPGRFSGRQFSNSRSEMNVSTLELGDSALYLCASSSSYEAFFGQGTRLTVV.

This chain links TRBV24-1 with TRBJ2-5; D unclear. The CDR3 loop spans 11 amino acids. The germline V gene encodes CDR1 KGHDR and CDR2 SFDVKD. Deletions cut 6 bases from V and 2 bases from J, with 3 bases between. The CDR3 is CATSLQETQYF. The CDR3 DNA sequence: TGTGCCACCAGTCTACAAGAGACCCAGTACTTC.

This clonotype was found a few times. The chain carries TRBV15 and TRBJ2-7; D ambiguous. The CDR3 loop spans 14 amino acids. V was pared by 1 base and J by 4 bases, with 11 bases between. In germline, CDR1 is LNHNV, CDR2 YYDKDF (reference sequence). CDR3 region: CATSRGDGLYEQYF. In DNA, the CDR3 is TGTGCCACCAGCAGAGGTGACGGGCTTTACGAGCAGTACTTC.

This chain connects TRBV6-2 or TRBV6-3 to TRBJ2-1; 9 bases are shared with TRBD2. The V and J ends lost 2 bases and 9 bases, in that order; junction bases with no gene match: 11. Germline loops: CDR1 MNHEY, CDR2 SVGEGT. The CDR3 loop spans 16 amino acids. This CDR3 is CASSYVAGDYVGEQFF. CDR3 in DNA: TGTGCCAGCAGTTACGTAGCGGGAGATTATGTCGGTGAGCAGTTCTTC.

The chain employs TRBV7-2 and TRBJ2-5, with 8 positions matching TRBD1. V trimming: 4 bases; J trimming: 3 bases; junction bases outside the gene matches: 4. The CDR3 runs to 14 residues. CDR1 and CDR2 (germline): SGHTA, FQGNSA. CDR3 nucleotide sequence: TGTGCCAGCAGCTCGCCGGACAGGGAAGAGACCCAGTACTTC. It specifies CASSSPDREETQYF.

Many counts were recorded for this clonotype. The genes are TRBV12-3 or TRBV12-4 and TRBJ2-1, with 8 bases identical to TRBD2. The CDR3 totals 15 residues. V shed 6 bases, J shed 0 bases, and the junction held 4 bases outside the gene matches. CDR3 sequence (DNA): TGTGCCAGCAGCCTAAGCGGGAGCTCCTACAATGAGCAGTTCTTC. Translating it yields CASSLSGSSYNEQFF.

The CDR3 sequence: CASSQYRVYGYTF. In DNA form, the CDR3 reads TGTGCCAGCAGCCAATACAGGGTTTATGGCTACACCTTC. The gene calls are TRBV14 and TRBJ1-2; D possibly corresponds to TRBD1 (6 bases). The CDR3 runs 13 residues. Trimming left V 2 bases short and J 5 bases short, with 9 bases between. Per the germline V gene, CDR1 is SGHDN and CDR2 is FVKESK.

The chain links TRBV5-4 to TRBJ1-5; D not certain. V was clipped by 0 bases and J by 6 bases, with 10 bases between them. Germline V gene lookup returns CDR1 SGHNT and CDR2 YYREEE (reference sequence). This CDR3 is built from 14 residues. The CDR3 nucleotides read TGTGCCAGCAGCTTGGGAGAGGGTGGTCAGCCCCAGCATTTT. It encodes CASSLGEGGQPQHF.

The table lists this clonotype with many counts. V and J are TRBV12-3 or TRBV12-4 and TRBJ2-2, with 9 nucleotides matching TRBD1. V trimming: 6 bases; J trimming: 5 bases; junction bases outside the gene matches: 7. The CDR3 runs to 15 residues. CDR3 protein: CASRWTGARTGELFF. The DNA of the CDR3 is TGTGCCAGCAGGTGGACAGGGGCGAGAACCGGGGAGCTGTTTTTT.

This clonotype was counted between two and nine times. The CDR3 coding sequence is TGTGCCAGCAGTTTTACAGGAGGATGGGATCCTTCCTACGAGCAGTACTTC. Encoded protein: CASSFTGGWDPSYEQYF. This chain connects TRBV28 to TRBJ2-7; perhaps D is TRBD1 or TRBD2 (5 bases each). The CDR3 totals 17 residues. V was shortened by 3 bases and J by 1 base, with 19 bases between the two germline ends. Germline-derived CDR1 and CDR2 are MDHEN and SYDVKM.

This chain connects TRBV9 to TRBJ2-3; D possibly corresponds to TRBD2 (7 bases). Deletions cut 4 bases from V and 2 bases from J, with 23 bases between. This CDR3 spans 18 amino acids. Germline CDR1 is SGDLS and CDR2 is YYNGEE. CDR3 residues: CASSPRGAGTTDTDTQYF. The CDR3 DNA follows: TGTGCCAGCAGCCCTAGGGGGGCGGGGACTACCGACACAGATACGCAGTATTTT.

V is TRBV12-3 or TRBV12-4 and J is TRBJ2-1; TRBD1 aligns across 7 bases. The ends lost 7 bases at V and 9 bases at J; junction bases unmatched: 18. The CDR3 runs to 16 residues. CDR3 DNA sequence: TGTGCCAGCAATCCCTACTCCCAGGGGGTTCTAGGTGAGCAGTTCTTC. It translates to CASNPYSQGVLGEQFF.

This clonotype was picked up a small number of times. J is TRBJ2-5 and V is TRBV29-1; TRBD2 matches at 10 bases. The CDR3 loop spans 15 amino acids. J lost 4 bases, V lost 2 bases, and 7 bases had no gene match. CDR1 SQVTM and CDR2 ANQGSEA come from the germline V gene. CDR3 nucleotide sequence: TGCAGCGTTGAATTCCTTCGGACTAGCGGAGAGACCCAGTACTTC. It yields the protein CSVEFLRTSGETQYF.

This clonotype turned up a few times. J is TRBJ2-1 and V is TRBV20-1, with TRBD2 matching 10 bases. This CDR3 is 14 amino acids long. V lost 5 bases, J lost 5 bases, and 6 bases stayed unmatched. CDR1 is DFQATT, CDR2 SNEGSKA, per germline (reference sequence). This CDR3 is CSAPGTSANNEQFF. The CDR3 nucleotides are TGCAGTGCTCCCGGGACTAGCGCCAACAATGAGCAGTTCTTC.

The CDR3 DNA reads TGTGCCAGCAACCCTATCGGACCCGATACGAACACCGGGGAGCTGTTTTTT. It is translated as CASNPIGPDTNTGELFF. The chain uses TRBV6-1 and TRBJ2-2; D remains unclear. The germline V gene has CDR1 MNHNS and CDR2 SASEGT. The CDR3 loop spans 17 amino acids. V lost 7 bases and J 0 bases, leaving 18 bases between the germline ends.